This T cell receptor beta chain appears in the sequencing data of a study of T cell responses to AZD1222 COVID-19 vaccine. Study-level points and caveats: Spike-specific TCR breadth and depth went up after people got two AZD1222 doses.

Notes on this clone: Its matching antigen is unknown.

The table came from immunoSEQ multiplex PCR; TCRdb's copy has only in-frame clones and leaves some out. Altogether more than 150,000 clones are present, 94% being singletons, with the ten largest covering 1.5% to 2%. Trimming stripped 1 base from V and 12 bases from J, with 10 bases between. CDR1 is MNHNS, CDR2 SASEGT, per germline. The CDR3 length is 12 residues. The starting material was peripheral blood, obtained 28 days after the second AZD1222 dose. The chain employs TRBV6-1 and TRBJ2-1; D ambiguous. This receptor was identified in an adult who received the AZD1222 COVID-19 vaccine. The CDR3 DNA reads TGTGCCAGCAGTGAAGTAGGTGTCGTGCAGTTCTTC. It specifies CASSEVGVVQFF.